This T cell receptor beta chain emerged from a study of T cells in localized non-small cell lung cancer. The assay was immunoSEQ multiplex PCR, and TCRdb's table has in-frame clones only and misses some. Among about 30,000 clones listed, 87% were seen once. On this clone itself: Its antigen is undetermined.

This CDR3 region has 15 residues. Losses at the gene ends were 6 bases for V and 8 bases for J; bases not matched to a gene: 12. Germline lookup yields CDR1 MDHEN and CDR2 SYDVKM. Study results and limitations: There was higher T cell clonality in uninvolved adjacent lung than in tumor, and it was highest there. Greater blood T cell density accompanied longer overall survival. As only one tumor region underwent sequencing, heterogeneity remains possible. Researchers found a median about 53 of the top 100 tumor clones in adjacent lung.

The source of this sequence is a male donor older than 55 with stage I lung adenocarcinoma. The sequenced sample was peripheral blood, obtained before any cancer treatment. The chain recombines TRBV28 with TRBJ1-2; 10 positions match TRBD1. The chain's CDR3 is CASSLGTGAVSGYTF. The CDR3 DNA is TGTGCCAGCAGCCTCGGGACAGGGGCGGTTTCGGGCTACACCTTC.